These 20 T cell receptor beta chains came from one sample sequenced in a study of cytomegalovirus exposure and HLA in healthy donors. Produced via immunoSEQ multiplex PCR; TCRdb's table is partial and in-frame only. The data hold some 90,000 clones, with approximately 84% observed a single time. The specimen was PBMCs. The receptors shown here come from a man aged 18 to 29 in good health and CMV-seropositive.

The chain recombines TRBV4-1 with TRBJ2-1; 9 bases match TRBD2. CDR1 and CDR2 from the germline V gene are MGHRA and YSYEKL. The trim removed 2 bases at V and 4 bases at J, leaving 3 bases unmatched. The CDR3 consists of 15 residues. The CDR3: CASSQIAGGYNEQFF. The CDR3 coding sequence is TGCGCCAGCAGCCAAATCGCGGGGGGGTACAATGAGCAGTTCTTC.

V and J are TRBV6-1 and TRBJ1-5; TRBD1 agrees at 9 bases. This CDR3 has 15 amino acids. The germline V gene encodes CDR1 MNHNS and CDR2 SASEGT. J gave up 4 bases and V 5 bases, and 6 bases lay outside the gene matches. The CDR3 region has the DNA TGTGCCAGCAGTTCGGACAGGGGCGGGAATCAGCCCCAGCATTTT. Protein: CASSSDRGGNQPQHF.

This chain joins TRBV7-2 and TRBJ1-2; D remains ambiguous. V was clipped by 4 bases and J by 6 bases, with 18 bases between them. The CDR3 has 15 residues. Germline values: CDR1 SGHTA, CDR2 FQGNSA. The CDR3 DNA sequence: TGTGCCAGCAGCTCCGATGACTTCGGACTTCATGGCTACACCTTC. It yields the protein CASSSDDFGLHGYTF.

The rearrangement links TRBV28 to TRBJ2-2; D perhaps matches TRBD2 (6 bases). The V end lost 5 bases, the J end lost 2 bases, and 9 bases lay between the germline ends. The CDR3 consists of 14 residues. Germline-derived CDR1 and CDR2 are MDHEN and SYDVKM. The DNA for the CDR3 is TGTGCCAGCAGTAAGGGACTCAACACCGGGGAGCTGTTTTTT. Its translation is CASSKGLNTGELFF.

The chain is built from TRBV18 and TRBJ2-3; TRBD2 matches at 8 bases. The CDR3 runs to 18 residues. Germline CDR1 is KGHSH and CDR2 is LQKENI. V was pared by 6 bases and J by 3 bases, with 17 bases of the junction left unmatched. CDR3 nucleotide sequence: TGTGCCAGCTCGCCCCTTCCCCTCGCGGGGGGTGGAACAGATACGCAGTATTTT. Translated: CASSPLPLAGGGTDTQYF.

V gene TRBV4-1 combines with J gene TRBJ1-5, with D tentatively TRBD1 (5 bases). Germline V gene lookup returns CDR1 MGHRA and CDR2 YSYEKL. CDR3 length: 16 amino acids. V was cut by 0 bases and J by 5 bases, with 14 bases left in between. The CDR3 DNA is TGCGCCAGCAGCCAAGAGGAGGGGATAGCTCATCAGCCCCAGCATTTT. It encodes CASSQEEGIAHQPQHF.

The chain links TRBV4-1 to TRBJ2-7; D may be TRBD2 (6 bases). Trimming removed 4 bases at V and 4 bases at J, with 14 bases between. Germline values: CDR1 MGHRA, CDR2 YSYEKL. CDR3 length equals 14 residues. In DNA form, the CDR3 reads TGCGCCAGCAGCCTAGGGACTTCGCTTTACGAGCAGTACTTC. Translation gives CASSLGTSLYEQYF.

For the CDR3, the DNA is TGTGCCAGCTCACCGCAGGGAAGGAATGGCTACACCTTC. Translating gives CASSPQGRNGYTF. The V and J genes are TRBV18 and TRBJ1-2, with D perhaps TRBD1 (5 bases). CDR1 and CDR2 (germline): KGHSH, LQKENI. Trimming left V 3 bases short and J 6 bases short, with 11 bases between. This CDR3 is built from 13 residues.

CDR3 loop: CASSRPGTSGEQFF. The CDR3 DNA reads as TGTGCCAGCAGTCGTCCCGGGACTAGCGGGGAGCAGTTCTTC. The chain links TRBV28 to TRBJ2-1; 12 positions agree with TRBD2. The V segment lost 5 bases and the J segment 10 bases; nucleotides outside the gene matches: 6. In germline, CDR1 is MDHEN, CDR2 SYDVKM. The CDR3 has 14 amino acids.

The chain uses TRBV14 and TRBJ2-7; D unclear. CDR3 length equals 14 residues. The V gene lost 1 base and the J gene lost 5 bases, with 12 bases spanning the gap. Germline V gene data show CDR1 as SGHDN and CDR2 as FVKESK. The CDR3 is CASSQASTLDEQYF. Here the CDR3 DNA reads TGTGCCAGCAGCCAAGCGAGTACTCTGGACGAGCAGTACTTC.

The J gene is TRBJ1-5, the V gene TRBV28; D perhaps matches TRBD1 (5 bases). The length of the CDR3 is 12 residues. Trimming pared 4 bases from V and 4 bases from J, leaving 5 bases between. Per germline, CDR1 MDHEN and CDR2 SYDVKM. CDR3 residues: CASSWTNQPQHF. CDR3 DNA: TGTGCCAGCAGTTGGACAAATCAGCCCCAGCATTTT.

The rearrangement joins TRBV7-6 to TRBJ2-7; the match to TRBD1 covers 9 bases. Germline CDR1 SGHVS, CDR2 FNYEAQ. The CDR3 has 14 residues. V shed 4 bases, J shed 3 bases, and the junction held 4 bases outside the gene matches. The CDR3 bases are TGTGCCAGCAGCTCCGGGACAGGGAACTACGAGCAGTACTTC. Translating gives CASSSGTGNYEQYF.

This clone was seen just once. The V gene is TRBV7-8, the J gene TRBJ2-5; D perhaps matches TRBD1 (6 bases). V was trimmed by 4 bases and J by 7 bases, leaving 16 bases between them. Germline V gene lookup returns CDR1 SGHVS and CDR2 FQNEAQ. The CDR3 has 14 residues. The DNA for the CDR3 is TGTGCCAGCAGCTCCGTACAGGGACGTGGGACCCAGTACTTC. Amino acid sequence: CASSSVQGRGTQYF.

The genes are TRBV28 and TRBJ1-5; D unclear. Per germline, CDR1 MDHEN and CDR2 SYDVKM. The CDR3 sequence is 15 residues long. V lost 3 bases and J 4 bases, leaving 13 bases between the germline ends. The CDR3: CASSLRFSGNQPQHF. In DNA, the CDR3 is TGTGCCAGCAGTTTGAGGTTCAGCGGTAATCAGCCCCAGCATTTT.

The V and J genes are TRBV4-3 and TRBJ2-5; 10 nucleotides line up with TRBD2. J lost 2 bases, V lost 0 bases, and 15 bases had no gene match. The CDR3 has 20 amino acids. Germline V lookup: CDR1 LGHNA, CDR2 YSLEER. The CDR3 nucleotides are TGCGCCAGCAGCCAAGAGTCTATCCGAGCGGGGGGGACCCTACAAGAGACCCAGTACTTC. Translation gives CASSQESIRAGGTLQETQYF.

J is TRBJ2-7 and V is TRBV11-1, with unresolved D. V shed 4 bases and J shed 0 bases, with 13 bases lying between them. CDR1 and CDR2 (germline): SGHAT, FQDESV (reference sequence). The CDR3 totals 15 residues. The CDR3 is CASSSSLGPSYEQYF. CDR3 DNA sequence: TGTGCCAGCAGCTCATCTCTGGGCCCCTCCTACGAGCAGTACTTC.

The chain uses TRBV5-1 and TRBJ2-7; 12 nucleotides align to TRBD1. Trimming removed 4 bases from V and 6 bases from J; junction bases left unmatched: 8. The germline V gene encodes CDR1 SGHRS and CDR2 YFSETQ. This CDR3 is built from 15 residues. The CDR3 sequence: CASSRVGQGAGEQYF. The CDR3 nucleotides read TGCGCCAGCAGCCGTGTGGGACAGGGGGCAGGCGAGCAGTACTTC.

This clone was found a few times. This chain joins TRBV5-1 and TRBJ2-7; 10 bases map to TRBD1. The junction had 6 bases not matched to a gene; V was cut back by 3 bases and J by 6 bases. There are 14 residues in the CDR3. Per germline, CDR1 SGHRS and CDR2 YFSETQ. This CDR3 is CASSSGQGLVEQYF. CDR3 DNA: TGCGCCAGCAGCTCGGGACAGGGGTTAGTCGAGCAGTACTTC.

This CDR3 is CATSRRGQGADTQYF. CDR3 bases: TGTGCCACCAGCAGGAGGGGACAGGGAGCAGATACGCAGTATTTT. This chain links TRBV15 with TRBJ2-3, with 9 bases that match TRBD1. The CDR3 sequence is 15 residues long. V lost 3 bases to trimming and J lost 4 bases; unmatched junction nucleotides: 5. The germline CDR1 and CDR2 sequences are LNHNV and YYDKDF (reference sequence).

The genes are TRBV9 and TRBJ2-1; 7 bases align to TRBD2. CDR3 length equals 16 residues. With 0 bases clipped from V and 9 bases from J, the junction kept 12 bases outside the gene matches. Looked up from germline, CDR1 is SGDLS and CDR2 is YYNGEE. CDR3 in amino acids: CASSVGTGREFVEQFF. CDR3 DNA sequence: TGTGCCAGCAGCGTAGGTACGGGGAGGGAGTTTGTTGAGCAGTTCTTC.